Below are 17 T cell receptor beta chains sequenced from a single sample in a study of blood T cell repertoires in COVID-19. Repertoires were generated with immunoSEQ multiplex PCR, while TCRdb's copy carries only in-frame clones and drops some. The sample shows 400,000 to 500,000 clones, around nine tenths of them seen only once. Sequences were obtained from PBMCs or T cells enriched from blood (not recorded which). All receptors derive from a woman between 18 and 29 years old who had been exposed to COVID-19.

This clone was seen only once. The chain employs TRBV24-1 and TRBJ1-5; tentative D call: TRBD1 (6 bases). Looked up from germline, CDR1 is KGHDR and CDR2 is SFDVKD. This CDR3 region has 14 residues. The V and J ends lost 6 bases and 5 bases respectively, with 13 bases between them. The CDR3 DNA reads TGTGCCACCAGTTCACAGGGTAGGGATCAGCCCCAGCATTTT. Translating gives CATSSQGRDQPQHF.

This sequence joins TRBV27 and TRBJ2-2, with D possibly matching TRBD1 (6 bases). CDR1 MNHEY and CDR2 SMNVEV come from the germline V gene (reference sequence). V was shortened by 8 bases and J by 4 bases, with 20 bases between the two germline ends. This CDR3 has 16 residues. This CDR3 is CASQVRGIRSTGELFF. The DNA of the CDR3 is TGTGCCAGCCAGGTCAGGGGTATTCGGAGCACCGGGGAGCTGTTTTTT.

DNA for the CDR3: TGTGCCAGCAGAACGACAGGGGGTCAGCCCCAGCATTTT. Its protein product is CASRTTGGQPQHF. The chain combines TRBV28 with TRBJ1-5, with TRBD1 matching 9 bases. The CDR3 runs to 13 residues. In germline, CDR1 is MDHEN, CDR2 SYDVKM. Losses at the gene ends were 6 bases for V and 6 bases for J; bases not matched to a gene: 3. Drawing the rest from reference TRBV28 and TRBJ1-5, the complete variable domain is DVKVTQSSRYLVKRTGEKVFLECVQDMDHENMFWYRQDPGLGLRLIYFSYDVKMKEKGDIPEGYSVSREKKERFSLILESASTNQTSMYLCASRTTGGQPQHFGDGTRLSIL.

The chain employs TRBV29-1 and TRBJ2-7, with 8 nucleotides matching TRBD1. The CDR3 contains 14 residues. Germline trimming cut 4 bases from V and 0 bases from J; bases unmatched to any gene: 5. Germline CDR1 SQVTM, CDR2 ANQGSEA. The CDR3 nucleotides read TGCAGCGTTGGTGGCAGGGGGCCCTCCTACGAGCAGTACTTC. It is translated as CSVGGRGPSYEQYF.

This chain links TRBV23-1 with TRBJ2-7; D unclear. TRBV23-1 is treated as an ORF (open reading frame) with a function not yet certain. The CDR3 is made up of 11 amino acids. Trimming removed 8 bases at V and 7 bases at J, with 12 bases between. CDR3: CASQLPEEQYF. For the CDR3, the DNA is TGCGCCAGCCAACTACCTGAAGAGCAGTACTTC.

The rearrangement uses TRBV4-1 and TRBJ2-3, with 10 bases fitting TRBD1. V shed 4 bases and J 1 base; nucleotides not matched to a gene: 5. Germline V CDR1 and CDR2: MGHRA, YSYEKL. The CDR3 runs to 16 residues. The CDR3 DNA follows: TGCGCCAGCAGCCTAACGACAGGGGGCGGCACAGATACGCAGTATTTT. This translates into CASSLTTGGGTDTQYF.

This clone has a single count. The rearrangement uses TRBV5-6 and TRBJ2-7; 7 bases match TRBD1. The ends lost 4 bases at V and 7 bases at J; junction bases unmatched: 5. The CDR3 contains 12 residues. CDR1 is SGHDT, CDR2 YYEEEE, per germline. In nucleotides, the CDR3 is TGTGCCAGCAGCATTGGGGGACAGGAGCAGTACTTC. This gives the protein CASSIGGQEQYF.

The chain links TRBV5-1 to TRBJ2-7, with D possibly matching TRBD2 (6 bases). The CDR3 runs 14 residues. V lost 4 bases, J lost 3 bases, and 14 bases lay in between. The V gene's germline CDR1 is SGHRS and CDR2 YFSETQ. The chain's CDR3 is CASSKPGADYEQYF. CDR3 nucleotides: TGCGCCAGCAGCAAGCCGGGAGCGGACTACGAGCAGTACTTC.

This sequence joins TRBV3-1 (or the pseudogene TRBV3-2) and TRBJ1-5; 9 bases are a match to TRBD1. Germline V gene data show CDR1 as LGHDT and CDR2 as YNNKEL (reference sequence). J gave up 5 bases and V 0 bases, and 8 bases lay outside the gene matches. The CDR3 is 17 amino acids. CDR3 DNA sequence: TGTGCCAGCAGCCAAGACCCCGGGACAGGGAGTGATCAGCCCCAGCATTTT. It encodes CASSQDPGTGSDQPQHF.

This rearrangement joins TRBV2 to TRBJ1-3; D not certain. CDR1 SNHLY and CDR2 FYNNEI come from the germline V gene. V lost 6 bases to trimming and J lost 0 bases, with 9 bases between them. CDR3 size: 14 residues. The CDR3 DNA reads TGTGCCAGCAGCAGGATGAGCTCTGGAAACACCATATATTTT. It translates to CASSRMSSGNTIYF.

The chain recombines TRBV7-9 with TRBJ2-1; 9 bases line up with TRBD1. Germline trimming cut 5 bases from V and 3 bases from J; bases unmatched to any gene: 8. The CDR3 covers 16 residues. CDR1 and CDR2 (germline): SEHNR, FQNEAQ (reference sequence). The chain's CDR3 is CASSRSQGAGYNEQFF. The DNA for the CDR3 is TGTGCCAGCAGCCGATCACAGGGGGCCGGCTACAATGAGCAGTTCTTC.

This chain joins TRBV11-2 and TRBJ2-3; 9 bases line up with TRBD2. There are 16 residues in the CDR3. V gave up 5 bases and J gave up 6 bases; unmatched junction bases: 12. Germline-derived CDR1 and CDR2 are SGHAT and FQNNGV. The CDR3 DNA sequence: TGTGCCAGCAGCCTAAAGCCGGGACTAGCATCGGATACGCAGTATTTT. This codes for CASSLKPGLASDTQYF.

The V gene is TRBV11-2, the J gene TRBJ2-5; the D is unclear. Trimming removed 1 base at V and 2 bases at J, with 8 bases between. This CDR3 is 14 amino acids long. The V gene's germline CDR1 is SGHAT and CDR2 FQNNGV. This CDR3 is CASSLGVIQETQYF. Here the CDR3 DNA reads TGTGCCAGCAGCTTAGGAGTGATACAAGAGACCCAGTACTTC.

The V gene is TRBV15, the J gene TRBJ1-6; D uncertain. The length of the CDR3 is 14 residues. The germline gives CDR1 LNHNV, CDR2 YYDKDF (reference sequence). The V and J ends lost 8 bases and 4 bases respectively, with 12 bases between them. The chain's CDR3 is CATAVPEYNSPLHF. DNA of the CDR3: TGTGCCACCGCGGTTCCGGAATATAATTCACCCCTCCACTTT. Drawing the rest from reference TRBV15 and TRBJ1-6, the complete variable domain is DAMVIQNPRYQVTQFGKPVTLSCSQTLNHNVMYWYQQKSSQAPKLLFHYYDKDFNNEADTPDNFQSRRPNTSFCFLDIRSPGLGDTAMYLCATAVPEYNSPLHFGNGTRLTVT.

The chain has TRBV28 and TRBJ1-1; D is ambiguous. The CDR3 extends over 14 amino acids. The V end lost 3 bases, the J end lost 2 bases, and 10 bases lay between the germline ends. Germline V gives CDR1 MDHEN, CDR2 SYDVKM. The CDR3 loop reads CASSFAAPNTEAFF. The CDR3 DNA reads as TGTGCCAGCAGTTTCGCGGCCCCTAACACTGAAGCTTTCTTT. Looking up the rest from reference TRBV28 and TRBJ1-1 gives the full variable domain: DVKVTQSSRYLVKRTGEKVFLECVQDMDHENMFWYRQDPGLGLRLIYFSYDVKMKEKGDIPEGYSVSREKKERFSLILESASTNQTSMYLCASSFAAPNTEAFFGQGTRLTVV.

This chain connects TRBV23-1 to TRBJ1-3; TRBD1 aligns across 7 bases. TRBV23-1 is an ORF, with its function uncertain. V gave up 3 bases and J gave up 0 bases; unmatched junction bases: 14. The CDR3 extends over 19 amino acids. The DNA for the CDR3 is TGCGCCAGCAGTCACAACGATACGACAGGGCCGAGCTCTGGAAACACCATATATTTT. Amino acid sequence: CASSHNDTTGPSSGNTIYF.

This clone was detected only a few times. The chain carries TRBV28 and TRBJ1-1, with D possibly being TRBD1 (6 bases). Germline CDR1 MDHEN, CDR2 SYDVKM. The CDR3 length is 13 residues. V shed 3 bases and J shed 5 bases, with 10 bases lying between them. DNA of the CDR3: TGTGCCAGCAGTTTGCCCCAGGGGACTGAAGCTTTCTTT. Protein product: CASSLPQGTEAFF.